This T cell receptor (beta chain) originates from a study of CD8+ T cells in alopecia areata. CDR1 and CDR2 (germline): GTSNPN, SVGIG (reference sequence). This CDR3 has 15 amino acids. J gave up 4 bases and V 4 bases, and 6 bases lay outside the gene matches. As the sequencing template, cDNA was produced by extracting RNA and reverse transcribing it. Sequencing used immunoSEQ multiplex PCR; TCRdb keeps in-frame clones, though not all of them. The table includes roughly 220,000 clones, around 66% detected once. Treatment: oral pan-JAK inhibitor, 5-10 mg twice daily. This clone was detected only a few times.

The receptor was derived from a human donor with alopecia areata. The gene calls are TRBV30 and TRBJ1-6, with 8 bases that match TRBD1. Sequencing used CD4+ T cells sorted from blood, obtained at approximately week 44, from a patient treated with tofacitinib. The CDR3 sequence: CAWTDREVYNSPLHF. CDR3 nucleotides: TGTGCCTGGACGGACAGGGAAGTTTATAATTCACCCCTCCACTTT.